The clone carrying this T cell receptor (beta chain) was observed a handful of times. The antigen is undetermined. The sample originates from a study of response to subunit inactivated influenza vaccine. TCRdb reprocessed the RT-PCR reads via MiXCR and lists one record per CDR3 protein. The table records 650,000 or so distinct CDR3 sequences, 11% to 15% of them present only once. The CDR3 sequence is 13 residues long. The V gene end was trimmed by 4 bases and the J gene end by 4 bases; junction bases not matched to a gene: 4. The germline CDR1 and CDR2 sequences are SQVTM and ANQGSEA. Study-wide points: With each seasonal influenza vaccination, the authors suggested, few new T cells are recruited.

The rearrangement links TRBV29-1 to TRBJ2-7; 10 bases match TRBD1. This specimen consisted of PBMCs from blood, obtained 14 to 15 days before vaccination. The clonotype was recovered from a man in his fifties who received an inactivated influenza vaccine. CDR3 nucleotides: TGCAGCGTTGCCATGGACAGGGGGTACGAGCAGTACTTC. It codes for CSVAMDRGYEQYF.